The sequence of this TCR beta chain was determined in a study of T cells after posttransplantation cyclophosphamide (dated by TCRdb to 2015 to 2016). About the study as a whole: T cell repertoire reconstitution was tracked by TRB sequencing after myeloablative bone marrow transplantation in which posttransplantation cyclophosphamide was used as GVHD prophylaxis. TRA and TRB clonality were tightly correlated in roughly ten samples, so subsequent TCR analyses focused on TRB only. Public TRB sequences were compared against a database of over 3,000 sequences linked to responses to pathogens, tumor antigens, self-antigens and alloantigens. Blood from all 35 or so PTCy patients with 1-year posttransplant specimens was subjected to TRB sequencing. Up to 3 additional blood samples from 2 to 5.2 years after transplant were also TRB-sequenced in 3 patients, as was pretransplant blood from several patients. Antigen receptor sequencing covered samples from 35 PTCy-treated patients and fewer than 20 of their related bone marrow donors.

Related bone marrow donors provided peripheral blood samples on the day of marrow donation. Peripheral blood and bone marrow mononuclear cells were isolated by Ficoll-Hypaque density centrifugation and cryopreserved. This clone was counted only a few times. Its antigen has not been determined. Nothing much larger sits one base from this clone, and base qualities are not available. Study-wide findings and limitations: Donor-recipient similarity was low at 1-2 months but increased during the first year, and donor CD8+ memory clones often dominated later blood repertoires. Across 45 or so patients, TRB clonality was highly associated with recipient CMV seropositivity and CMV reactivation, and PTCy diversity was similar to diversity in CNI/methotrexate controls. The TRB repertoires of T cells infiltrating skin or the GI tract showed only limited overlap with the TRB repertoires found in blood.

The CDR3 has 19 amino acids, counting the end cysteine and phenylalanine. Only CDR3 DNA remains: 57 bases, in frame from the first base. CDR1 and CDR2 are drawn from the germline V gene: LGHNA, YSLEER. V is cut back by 1 base and J by 1 base, with 10 bases in the junction unmatched. TRB sequencing was run on genomic DNA with either the immunoSEQ assay at survey resolution or the hsTCRB kit. In the original analysis: The immunoSEQ software handled initial read processing, and the LymphoSeq R package was used for repertoire analyses. For each TRB dataset, clonality was calculated as 1 minus normalized Shannon entropy, and the Gini coefficient was computed as well. Phenotypes of unsorted samples were inferred by mapping TRB sequences from sorted subsets of the recipient or donor onto unsorted samples of the same recipient. TCRdb carries this immuneACCESS record with in-frame sequences only. Its versions omit some clonotypes, under half of them owing to an unresolved V gene in the studies checked, with the rest unexplained. V, J and clone size were drawn from that table, and D and trimming were deduced from the DNA. Within this sample are more than 60,000 clones, with around 93% of them counted one time only. The ten largest clones represent around 3.1% of the sample.

This clonotype was sampled from a woman in her thirties in good health and a related stem cell transplant donor. The sequenced sample consisted of PBMCs. The chain is assembled from TRBV4-3 and TRBJ1-4, with 9 junctional bases fitting TRBD1. The CDR3: CASSQALGQGGVTNEKLFF. The sequenced DNA: TGCGCCAGCAGCCAAGCACTGGGACAGGGTGGGGTAACTAATGAAAAACTGTTTTTT.